The rows below give T cell receptor beta chains drawn from one sample of a study of blood T cell repertoires in COVID-19. Data came from immunoSEQ multiplex PCR; TCRdb stores just in-frame clones and leaves some out. The repertoire has roughly 380,000 clones, roughly 90% of them found once; the top ten carry roughly 1.6%. The sample comprised peripheral blood. Source of these receptors: a woman between 35 and 50 years old with COVID-19, enrolled during active disease. The CDR3 runs from the conserved cysteine through the conserved F or W. The D gene is left open where the match is weak. Not every row has a clone size; where given, it reads once, few, many or a size class.

TGTGCCAGCAGGAGGGGGTCTGGGGCCAACGTCCTGACTTTC,CASRRGSGANVLTF,.,TRBV2,TRBJ2-6,.
TGCGCCAGCAGTTCTCCCGGGACACTCCAAAACACCGGGGAGCTGTTTTTT,CASSSPGTLQNTGELFF,.,TRBV23-1,TRBJ2-2,.
TGTGCCAGCAGTTACTCCTCGGGACAGGGACGTGGCTACACCTTC,CASSYSSGQGRGYTF,TRBD1,TRBV6-5,TRBJ1-2,.
TGTGCCAGCCTGGGACAGGGCTACAATGAGCAGTTCTTC,CASLGQGYNEQFF,TRBD1,TRBV5-8,TRBJ2-1,.
TGTGCCAGCAGAAAGAGCGGGAGCTACCAAGAGACCCAGTACTTC,CASRKSGSYQETQYF,TRBD2,TRBV9,TRBJ2-5,.
TGTGCCAGCAGTACCAAGGGGGCTCAGAACTATGGCTACACCTTC,CASSTKGAQNYGYTF,TRBD1,TRBV6-6,TRBJ1-2,.
TGCGCCAGCAGCCGTGAAGGGCGGGGGTCTGGTGGCACTGAAGCTTTCTTT,CASSREGRGSGGTEAFF,.,TRBV5-1,TRBJ1-1,.
TGTGCCAGCAGTCCACCGAGGGGACAGGGCCTAGAGGCCCTCCACTTT,CASSPPRGQGLEALHF,TRBD1,TRBV28,TRBJ1-6,.
TGTGCCAGCAGTTACTCGACAGGCCCCCTCCACTTT,CASSYSTGPLHF,.,TRBV6-5,TRBJ1-6,.
TGCGCCAGCAGCTTGGCCGCCTTAGCCAACACTGAAGCTTTCTTT,CASSLAALANTEAFF,.,TRBV5-1,TRBJ1-1,.
TGTGCCAGTAGTATTACGGCAGGATTCGTTGGAGGCTACACCTTC,CASSITAGFVGGYTF,.,TRBV19,TRBJ1-2,once
TGTGCCAGTAGTATAGTGCAGGGAAACACTGAAGCTTTCTTT,CASSIVQGNTEAFF,.,TRBV19,TRBJ1-1,.
TGTGCCAGCCCACAGGAGACCCACAGTGATGAGCAGTTCTTC,CASPQETHSDEQFF,.,TRBV4-2,TRBJ2-1,.
TGTGCCAGCAGCTTAGAGGGGTGGGGTTCACCCCTCCACTTT,CASSLEGWGSPLHF,.,TRBV7-9,TRBJ1-6,.
TGTGCCAGCAGCTCTCTTTCAGGGCGGCATTCACCCCTCCACTTT,CASSSLSGRHSPLHF,.,TRBV6-2/TRBV6-3,TRBJ1-6,.
TGTGCCAGCAGTGAGGAACTAGCGGCCTCCTACAATGAGCAGTTCTTC,CASSEELAASYNEQFF,TRBD2,TRBV2,TRBJ2-1,.
TGTGCCAGCAGTTTAGCCGGGAACACTGAAGCTTTCTTT,CASSLAGNTEAFF,.,TRBV28,TRBJ1-1,.
TGTGCCAGCAGCTCGAATAGCGGTACCTACAATGAGCAGTTCTTC,CASSSNSGTYNEQFF,.,TRBV7-2,TRBJ2-1,.
TGTGCCAGCAGCTTAACACAGGGTGGGAACACTGAAGCTTTCTTT,CASSLTQGGNTEAFF,.,TRBV5-6,TRBJ1-1,.
TGCGCCAGCAGCCAAGAACTCTACTATGGCTACACCTTC,CASSQELYYGYTF,.,TRBV4-3,TRBJ1-2,once
TGTGCCTGGAGTCGAGGGGGGGCGGCGAACAATCAGCCCCAGCATTTT,CAWSRGGAANNQPQHF,.,TRBV30,TRBJ1-5,many
TGTGCCAGTAGTGGGGAGGGGTGGCGGGGACAAGAGACCCAGTACTTC,CASSGEGWRGQETQYF,TRBD2,TRBV19,TRBJ2-5,.
TGTGCCAGTACTCCGGGATCTGGAAACACCATATATTTT,CASTPGSGNTIYF,.,TRBV19,TRBJ1-3,.
TGTGCCAGCAGCTTAGGCGGGATTGGAAGTGAAAAACTGTTTTTT,CASSLGGIGSEKLFF,.,TRBV7-9,TRBJ1-4,once
TGTGCCAGCAGCTTACTCCGGTCAGGGCTCTATGGCTACACCTTC,CASSLLRSGLYGYTF,.,TRBV7-8,TRBJ1-2,.
TGTGCCGCAGCAGGGTTGGGGAACACCGGGGAGCTGTTTTTT,CAAAGLGNTGELFF,.,TRBV6-5,TRBJ2-2,.
TGCGCCAGCAGCCCCGGGACAGGGGGAAGTAATGAGCAGTTCTTC,CASSPGTGGSNEQFF,TRBD1,TRBV4-3,TRBJ2-1,once
TGTGCCAGTAGCCTCCTTCAGGGAAGGGGTAATGAGCAGTTCTTC,CASSLLQGRGNEQFF,.,TRBV19,TRBJ2-1,.
TGTGCCAGTAGTATTACAGGGGCGAGGACTGAAGCTTTCTTT,CASSITGARTEAFF,TRBD1,TRBV19,TRBJ1-1,.